The 7 T cell receptor beta chains below come from one sample, sequenced in a study of blood T cell repertoires in COVID-19. The protocol was immunoSEQ multiplex PCR, while the TCRdb copy is restricted to in-frame clones and leaves out a portion. The table records around 450,000 clones, around 89% of them present only once. The sample was peripheral blood. These receptors originate from a woman aged 30 to 39 with acute or convalescent COVID-19.

This rearrangement joins TRBV30 to TRBJ2-5; 7 bases line up with TRBD1. The CDR3 is 14 amino acids. The V and J ends lost 2 bases and 5 bases, in that order; junction bases with no gene match: 8. Germline CDR1 and CDR2: GTSNPN and SVGIG (reference sequence). CDR3 sequence reads: CAWSSGTVRETQYF. Here the CDR3 DNA reads TGTGCCTGGAGTTCCGGGACAGTAAGGGAGACCCAGTACTTC. Full variable domain (remainder filled in from reference TRBV30 and TRBJ2-5): SQTIHQWPATLVQPVGSPLSLECTVEGTSNPNLYWYRQAAGRGLQLLFYSVGIGQISSEVPQNLSASRPQDRQFILSSKKLLLSDSGFYLCAWSSGTVRETQYFGPGTRLLVL.

The CDR3 nucleotides read TGTGCCACACTACTTACCGGGACAGGGCCTCGGGTTAGTTACGAGCAGTACTTC. As protein: CATLLTGTGPRVSYEQYF. The rearrangement links TRBV2 to TRBJ2-7; 9 bases match TRBD1. The V and J ends lost 10 bases and 4 bases, in that order; junction bases with no gene match: 23. The CDR3 runs to 18 residues. Germline CDR1 and CDR2: SNHLY and FYNNEI.

The gene calls are TRBV12-5 and TRBJ2-3, with 9 bases that match TRBD2. V was pared by 0 bases and J by 7 bases, with 11 bases of the junction left unmatched. The CDR3 loop spans 17 amino acids. Germline CDR1 reads LGHNT; CDR2 reads FRNRAP. CDR3 amino acids: CASGLVMIAGALNTQYF. The CDR3 nucleotides are TGTGCTAGTGGTTTGGTAATGATAGCGGGGGCTTTAAATACGCAGTATTTT.

The rearrangement links TRBV21-1 to TRBJ2-6; the table calls TRBD2, which could not be checked here. TRBV21-1 is a listed pseudogene. CDR3 length equals 17 residues. The CDR3 DNA reads TGTGCCAGCAGCAAAGATGAGGATCTCTCTGGGGCCAACGTCCTGACTTTC. It translates to CASSKDEDLSGANVLTF.

In its sample, this clone was seen a few times. The rearrangement joins TRBV27 to TRBJ2-1; D remains ambiguous. The CDR3 is 14 amino acids. The V gene lost 6 bases and the J gene lost 3 bases, with 12 bases spanning the gap. Germline CDR1 MNHEY, CDR2 SMNVEV (reference sequence). As DNA, the CDR3 is TGTGCCAGCAGGTTGGTCTCCGGCTACAATGAGCAGTTCTTC. This gives the protein CASRLVSGYNEQFF.

In nucleotides, the CDR3 is TGTGCCAGCGGTCGAAGAGACTATGGCTACACCTTC. Its translation is CASGRRDYGYTF. This chain links TRBV6-5 with TRBJ1-2; D is ambiguous. This CDR3 is built from 12 residues. Trimming shortened V by 8 bases and J by 3 bases, and 10 bases separated the two germline ends. Per the germline V gene, CDR1 is MNHEY and CDR2 is SVGAGI.

This chain links TRBV7-9 with TRBJ2-4, with TRBD1 as a possible D gene (5 bases). Germline-derived CDR1 and CDR2 are SEHNR and FQNEAQ (reference sequence). V lost 3 bases to trimming and J lost 0 bases, with 12 bases between them. The CDR3 runs 16 residues. The CDR3 loop reads CASSFAGSIAKNIQYF. The CDR3 nucleotides are TGTGCCAGCAGCTTCGCAGGGTCTATAGCCAAAAACATTCAGTACTTC.